Listed here is a single T cell receptor beta chain. This record comes from a study of blood T cell repertoires in COVID-19. In the study overall: The cDNA or gDNA used as material had been derived from T cells, B-cell-depleted T cells, or PBMCs.

Clones were read by immunoSEQ multiplex PCR, and TCRdb kept only the in-frame ones, dropping some. The sample has a few hundred thousand clones; 89% are singletons. V shed 3 bases and J 9 bases; nucleotides not matched to a gene: 4. Germline V CDR1 and CDR2: LNHDA, SQIVND (reference sequence). The CDR3 runs 13 residues. The sample consisted of peripheral blood. This rearrangement joins TRBV19 to TRBJ2-1; 8 bases are shared with TRBD2. This sequence originates from a woman in her twenties or thirties with COVID-19, enrolled during active disease. CDR3 in DNA: TGTGCCAGTAGTATGGGACTAGAACTTGAGCAGTTCTTC. It translates to CASSMGLELEQFF.